One sample yielded the 14 T cell receptor beta chains listed below, sequenced in a study of blood T cell repertoires in COVID-19. Method: immunoSEQ multiplex PCR; TCRdb's copy keeps in-frame clones and lacks some. The sample records 160,000 or so clones, roughly 90% being singletons. The sequencing sample was made of PBMCs or T cells enriched from blood (not recorded which). The receptors stem from a woman between 45 and 60 years old who had recovered from COVID-19.

V is TRBV11-2 and J is TRBJ2-1, with TRBD2 identical over 14 bases. The CDR3 sequence is 16 residues long. Germline CDR1 SGHAT, CDR2 FQNNGV. The V gene end was trimmed by 6 bases and the J gene end by 4 bases; junction bases not matched to a gene: 5. The chain's CDR3 is CASSFGLAGGYNEQFF. CDR3 in DNA: TGTGCCAGCAGTTTCGGACTAGCGGGGGGATACAATGAGCAGTTCTTC.

This clone was seen only once. This chain uses TRBV7-9 with TRBJ2-3; TRBD1 matches at 7 bases. The junction had 7 bases not matched to a gene; V was cut back by 2 bases and J by 2 bases. Germline lookup yields CDR1 SEHNR and CDR2 FQNEAQ (reference sequence). The CDR3 is 16 residues long. CDR3 protein: CASSLYRKGATDTQYF. The CDR3 region has the DNA TGTGCCAGCAGCTTATACCGGAAGGGGGCCACAGATACGCAGTATTTT.

V gene TRBV19 combines with J gene TRBJ2-3, with 7 bases matching TRBD2. Germline assignment: CDR1 LNHDA and CDR2 SQIVND (reference sequence). J lost 6 bases, V lost 5 bases, and 2 bases had no gene match. The CDR3 has 12 residues. In DNA form, the CDR3 reads TGTGCCAGTAGTCCAGCGGGGGATACGCAGTATTTT. It is translated as CASSPAGDTQYF.

This chain uses TRBV27 with TRBJ2-5; D might be TRBD1 (6 bases). The CDR3 length is 14 residues. V was pared by 3 bases and J by 6 bases, with 14 bases between. CDR1 and CDR2 (germline): MNHEY, SMNVEV (reference sequence). The CDR3 coding sequence is TGTGCCAGCAGTTTTGTGGGGGCCCCAAAGACCCAGTACTTC. Its translation: CASSFVGAPKTQYF.

The chain uses TRBV2 and TRBJ2-7; TRBD1 agrees at 10 bases. The CDR3 totals 14 residues. Germline loops: CDR1 SNHLY, CDR2 FYNNEI. With V trimmed by 3 bases and J by 2 bases, 1 base remained unmatched. The CDR3 spells CASSDGTGAYEQYF. The CDR3 bases are TGTGCCAGCAGTGACGGGACAGGGGCCTACGAGCAGTACTTC.

This clone was seen only once. The J gene is TRBJ2-5, the V gene TRBV21-1; the table names TRBD2, a call not compared with the DNA. TRBV21-1 is described as a pseudogene. The CDR3 totals 18 residues. CDR3 in amino acids: CASSKRFRLAGNQETQYF. CDR3 nucleotides: TGTGCCAGCAGCAAACGGTTTCGTTTGGCGGGGAACCAAGAGACCCAGTACTTC.

The chain employs TRBV18 and TRBJ1-2; TRBD1 aligns across 7 bases. The CDR3 totals 16 residues. Germline loops: CDR1 KGHSH, CDR2 LQKENI. V gave up 1 base and J gave up 4 bases; unmatched junction bases: 9. As DNA, the CDR3 is TGTGCCAGCTCACCACAATCTCCCGGGACAGTCTATGGCTACACCTTC. It yields the protein CASSPQSPGTVYGYTF. Supplemented by reference TRBV18 and TRBJ1-2, the full variable domain reads NAGVMQNPRHLVRRRGQEARLRCSPMKGHSHVYWYRQLPEEGLKFMVYLQKENIIDESGMPKERFSAEFPKEGPSILRIQQVVRGDSAAYFCASSPQSPGTVYGYTFGSGTRLTVV.

As DNA, the CDR3 is TGTGCCAGTATTAACGGGATTCAGGTGGAATACACTGAAGCTTTCTTT. Translating it yields CASINGIQVEYTEAFF. The V and J genes are TRBV19 and TRBJ1-1; D unclear. The length of the CDR3 is 16 residues. V was pared by 7 bases and J by 3 bases, with 21 bases between. Per the germline V gene, CDR1 is LNHDA and CDR2 is SQIVND (reference sequence).

This chain joins TRBV10-3 and TRBJ1-1; 11 nucleotides align to TRBD1. Trimming cost V 0 bases and J 3 bases; bases outside gene matches: 9. The CDR3 contains 18 residues. Germline CDR1 and CDR2: ENHRY and SYGVKD. The CDR3 is CAISESMGQGVGDTEAFF. DNA for the CDR3: TGTGCCATCAGTGAGTCGATGGGACAGGGGGTAGGGGACACTGAAGCTTTCTTT.

V is TRBV18 and J is TRBJ1-1, with D perhaps TRBD1 (6 bases). The ends were cut back, 3 bases at V and 3 bases at J, with 8 bases in the middle. Germline V CDR1 and CDR2: KGHSH, LQKENI. CDR3 length: 13 amino acids. For the CDR3, the DNA is TGTGCCAGCTCACCCCCAGGGGACACTGAAGCTTTCTTT. Translated, it gives CASSPPGDTEAFF.

This sequence joins TRBV4-3 and TRBJ1-5, with a tentative D call TRBD1 (5 bases). The germline V gene has CDR1 LGHNA and CDR2 YSLEER. The CDR3 is 15 amino acids. V was trimmed by 2 bases and J by 1 base, leaving 9 bases between them. CDR3 in amino acids: CASSQSPGSNQPQHF. Written as DNA, the CDR3 is TGCGCCAGCAGCCAAAGTCCAGGGAGCAATCAGCCCCAGCATTTT.

This rearrangement joins TRBV4-3 to TRBJ2-4; a possible D gene is TRBD1 (6 bases). Germline CDR1 and CDR2: LGHNA and YSLEER. The V gene lost 0 bases and the J gene lost 0 bases, with 12 bases spanning the gap. The CDR3 is 17 residues long. The CDR3 DNA reads TGCGCCAGCAGCCAAGAGTCACAGGGAGTAGCCAAAAACATTCAGTACTTC. It codes for CASSQESQGVAKNIQYF.

On this clone: Other DNA sequences in the sample encode the same CDR3. J is TRBJ1-2 and V is TRBV4-1, with D unresolved. The germline gives CDR1 MGHRA, CDR2 YSYEKL. CDR3 length equals 15 residues. The V end lost 0 bases, the J end lost 4 bases, and 12 bases lay between the germline ends. The CDR3, as DNA: TGCGCCAGCAGCCAAGATTTCGCCCGGGGCTATGGCTACACCTTC. It is translated as CASSQDFARGYGYTF.

The chain joins TRBV6-5 to TRBJ1-1; TRBD1 matches at 7 bases. The junction had 7 bases not matched to a gene; V was cut back by 2 bases and J by 7 bases. The CDR3 loop spans 14 amino acids. CDR1 is MNHEY, CDR2 SVGAGI, per germline. The CDR3 loop reads CASSYRGRDIEAFF. The CDR3 nucleotides read TGTGCCAGCAGTTACAGGGGGCGGGATATTGAAGCTTTCTTT.